This T cell receptor beta chain emerged from a study of CD8 T cells in Susac syndrome. The RNA, about 0.45 to 1 ug, was put through reverse transcription using random hexamers. By means of immunoSEQ multiplex PCR, TCR beta CDR3 spanning 54 Vbeta and 13 Jbeta underwent amplification. Each CDR3 protein is one row after TCRdb ran MiXCR on the immunoSEQ multiplex PCR reads. The repertoire includes about 200,000 distinct CDR3 sequences, over 85% of them detected once, and less than 0.11% sits in the top ten. V was clipped by 1 base and J by 7 bases; unmatched bases: 6. The CDR3 extends over 14 amino acids. Germline V gene sequence: CDR1 GTSNPN, CDR2 SVGIG (reference sequence). Sequencing of TCR beta was carried out in blood CD8+ and CD4+ T cells. It was healthy donors who served as the controls, matched for age and sex. Negative isolation was applied to CD8+ and CD4+ T cells, and FACS enrichment was applied to TEMRA cells.

This clonotype was detected only once. The TCR was taken from a human donor in good health. Input material: CD4+ T cells from PBMCs. This chain connects TRBV30 to TRBJ1-5; TRBD1 matches at 8 bases. CDR3 in DNA: TGTGCCTGGAGTGCGGGGGACAGGCAACAGCCCCAGCATTTT. Amino acid sequence: CAWSAGDRQQPQHF.